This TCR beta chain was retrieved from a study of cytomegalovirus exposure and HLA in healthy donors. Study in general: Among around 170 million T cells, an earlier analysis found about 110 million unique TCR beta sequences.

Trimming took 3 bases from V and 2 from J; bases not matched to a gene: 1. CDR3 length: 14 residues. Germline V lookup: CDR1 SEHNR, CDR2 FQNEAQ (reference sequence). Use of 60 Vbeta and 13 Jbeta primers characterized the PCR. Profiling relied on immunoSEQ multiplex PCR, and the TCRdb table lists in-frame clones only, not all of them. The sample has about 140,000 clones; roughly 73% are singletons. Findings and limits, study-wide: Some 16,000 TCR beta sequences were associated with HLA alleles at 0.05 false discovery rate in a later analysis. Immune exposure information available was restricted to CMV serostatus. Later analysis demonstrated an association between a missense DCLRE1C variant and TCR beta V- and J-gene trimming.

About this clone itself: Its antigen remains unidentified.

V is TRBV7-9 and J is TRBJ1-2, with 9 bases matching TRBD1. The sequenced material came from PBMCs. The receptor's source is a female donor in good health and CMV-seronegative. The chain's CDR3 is CASSFGQGNYGYTF. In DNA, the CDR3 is TGTGCCAGCAGCTTCGGACAGGGGAACTATGGCTACACCTTC.